Below, 18 T cell receptor beta chains from the same sample are listed, as sequenced in a study of T cell repertoires in cytomegalovirus infection. From the reads, TCRdb called clonotypes with MiXCR, one entry per CDR3 protein. Here the sample spans about 300,000 distinct CDR3 sequences, over 20% being singletons. Material for sequencing was PBMCs. These receptors came from a human donor in good health (CMV status not recorded). Some clones in this sample may be carry-over from other donors' samples.

This clonotype was detected many times. The V and J genes are TRBV7-2 and TRBJ2-5; D not certain. Germline V gene sequence: CDR1 SGHTA, CDR2 FQGNSA. The CDR3 is made up of 16 amino acids. V dropped 1 base and J dropped 2 bases, with 14 bases sitting between them. CDR3 sequence: CASSLEGLSYQETQYF. CDR3 nucleotides: TGTGCCAGCAGCTTAGAGGGCCTGAGCTATCAAGAGACCCAGTACTTC. Using reference TRBV7-2 and TRBJ2-5 for the parts outside the CDR3, the full variable domain is GAGVSQSPSNKVTEKGKDVELRCDPISGHTALYWYRQSLGQGLEFLIYFQGNSAPDKSGLPSDRFSAERTGGSVSTLTIQRTQQEDSAVYLCASSLEGLSYQETQYFGPGTRLLVL.

The chain has TRBV24-1 and TRBJ2-3; 8 bases line up with TRBD1. The J segment lost 4 bases and the V segment lost 3 bases, leaving 2 bases of the junction unmatched. The germline gives CDR1 KGHDR, CDR2 SFDVKD. This CDR3 spans 14 amino acids. The CDR3 DNA follows: TGTGCCACCAGTGATGCAGGGGGCGCAGATACGCAGTATTTT. It translates to CATSDAGGADTQYF.

This chain links TRBV7-8 with TRBJ2-1; no definite D call. V shed 5 bases and J shed 6 bases, with 11 bases lying between them. This CDR3 spans 13 amino acids. Germline values: CDR1 SGHVS, CDR2 FQNEAQ. The CDR3 region has the DNA TGTGCCAGCAGCCGCGAGGTTTCCAATGAGCAGTTCTTC. Translated, it gives CASSREVSNEQFF.

This sequence joins TRBV28 and TRBJ1-2; D is unresolved. V shed 6 bases and J shed 8 bases, with 25 bases lying between them. Looked up from germline, CDR1 is MDHEN and CDR2 is SYDVKM. This CDR3 spans 16 amino acids. The CDR3 loop is CASSLGREGIGSGYTF. CDR3 DNA sequence: TGTGCCAGCAGCCTAGGGCGGGAGGGCATCGGATCCGGCTACACCTTC.

This clonotype has a handful of counts. The chain is built from TRBV7-9 and TRBJ2-3; tentatively, D is TRBD1 (7 bases). V was shortened by 8 bases and J by 1 base, with 19 bases between the two germline ends. Germline V lookup: CDR1 SEHNR, CDR2 FQNEAQ (reference sequence). This CDR3 is 16 amino acids long. DNA of the CDR3: TGTGCCAGCTCCAGTCAGGGGGGACGTGGCACAGATACGCAGTATTTT. Amino acids: CASSSQGGRGTDTQYF.

This clonotype was seen more than once but under ten times. The rearrangement joins TRBV3-1 to TRBJ2-7; D gene uncertain. V lost 1 base and J lost 2, with 12 bases in between. The germline CDR1 and CDR2 sequences are LGHDT and YNNKEL (reference sequence). CDR3 length: 15 amino acids. The CDR3 DNA reads TGTGCCAGCAGCCAAGTCAACCATCTAGCCTACGAGCAGTACTTC. This codes for CASSQVNHLAYEQYF.

Ten or more counts support this clonotype. The V call is TRBV3-1, the J call TRBJ2-3; tentatively, D is TRBD2 (5 bases). This CDR3 region has 14 residues. Germline CDR1 is LGHDT and CDR2 is YNNKEL (reference sequence). V was trimmed by 5 bases and J by 3 bases, leaving 12 bases between them. The CDR3 DNA is TGTGCCAGCAGCTTGGACTTAGAGACAGATACGCAGTATTTT. It specifies CASSLDLETDTQYF.

In its sample, this clonotype was seen once. J is TRBJ2-1 and V is TRBV7-4; 7 bases agree with TRBD2. The CDR3 consists of 14 residues. Trimming cost V 3 bases and J 12 bases; bases outside gene matches: 11. In germline, CDR1 is SGHVT, CDR2 SQSDAQ. The CDR3 DNA is TGTGCCAGCAGCTTGGGGGGGTCAGGTAGGCCGCAGTTCTTC. It encodes CASSLGGSGRPQFF.

This clonotype occurred many times. J is TRBJ2-4 and V is TRBV7-2; D may be TRBD1 (5 bases). The CDR3 consists of 14 residues. Germline V gene lookup returns CDR1 SGHTA and CDR2 FQGNSA. Trimming shortened V by 2 bases and J by 3 bases, and 8 bases separated the two germline ends. The CDR3 bases are TGTGCCAGCAGCTTAATAGGGGACAAAAACATTCAGTACTTC. Protein: CASSLIGDKNIQYF. Full variable domain (outside the CDR3, taken from reference TRBV7-2 and TRBJ2-4): GAGVSQSPSNKVTEKGKDVELRCDPISGHTALYWYRQSLGQGLEFLIYFQGNSAPDKSGLPSDRFSAERTGGSVSTLTIQRTQQEDSAVYLCASSLIGDKNIQYFGAGTRLSVL.

The rearrangement links TRBV2 to TRBJ2-7, with TRBD1 matching 11 bases. After removal of 4 bases from V and 3 bases from J, the junction contained 5 bases not matched to a gene. CDR1 is SNHLY, CDR2 FYNNEI, per germline. The CDR3 totals 15 residues. The CDR3 sequence: CASSGTGTGGYEQYF. In DNA, the CDR3 is TGTGCCAGCAGTGGAACCGGGACAGGGGGCTACGAGCAGTACTTC.

The rearrangement joins TRBV7-2 to TRBJ1-5; D is perhaps TRBD1 (6 bases). From germline, CDR1 is SGHTA and CDR2 FQGNSA. V was trimmed by 9 bases and J by 2 bases, leaving 14 bases between them. CDR3 length: 14 amino acids. This CDR3 is CASAGTRGNQPQHF. CDR3 sequence (DNA): TGTGCCAGTGCCGGGACAAGAGGCAATCAGCCCCAGCATTTT. Full variable domain (remainder filled in from reference TRBV7-2 and TRBJ1-5): GAGVSQSPSNKVTEKGKDVELRCDPISGHTALYWYRQSLGQGLEFLIYFQGNSAPDKSGLPSDRFSAERTGGSVSTLTIQRTQQEDSAVYLCASAGTRGNQPQHFGDGTRLSIL.

The sample holds a few counts of this clonotype. The chain couples TRBV5-6 to TRBJ2-1; 8 bases agree with TRBD1. This CDR3 has 17 amino acids. Germline CDR1 and CDR2: SGHDT and YYEEEE. The ends lost 1 base at V and 0 bases at J; junction bases unmatched: 6. CDR3 region: CASSLWTGSGSYNEQFF. CDR3 bases: TGTGCCAGCAGCTTGTGGACAGGGTCGGGCTCCTACAATGAGCAGTTCTTC.

In this sample, this clonotype turned up many times. The V call is TRBV7-2, the J call TRBJ2-5, with D unclear. Trimming took 2 bases from V and 5 from J, leaving 6 bases between them. Per germline, CDR1 SGHTA and CDR2 FQGNSA. The CDR3 has 12 amino acids. Here the CDR3 DNA reads TGTGCCAGCAGCTTATTTCGGGAGACCCAGTACTTC. Encoded protein: CASSLFRETQYF.

This clonotype was observed a handful of times. This chain joins TRBV27 and TRBJ2-1; no clear D gene. Between the trimmed V and J ends, which lost 6 bases and 7 bases, there was a span of 22 bases. The CDR3 extends over 16 amino acids. Germline-derived CDR1 and CDR2 are MNHEY and SMNVEV (reference sequence). The CDR3 nucleotides read TGTGCCAGCAGCTCTAGGAGCTTTTTTAATATAAATGAGCAGTTCTTC. It codes for CASSSRSFFNINEQFF.

The chain joins TRBV30 to TRBJ1-6; D is possibly TRBD1 (5 bases). V was clipped by 8 bases and J by 4 bases, with 12 bases between them. From germline, CDR1 is GTSNPN and CDR2 SVGIG (reference sequence). This CDR3 is built from 13 residues. CDR3 region: CAAGDGYNSPLHF. The CDR3 DNA reads TGTGCCGCCGGGGACGGATATAATTCACCCCTCCACTTT.

Comments on this clonotype: The junction does not match germline at one end; this may be a read error. The J gene is TRBJ2-3, the V gene TRBV7-2; a possible D gene is TRBD2 (9 bases). CDR1 is SGHTA and CDR2 is FQGNSA in the germline V gene. This CDR3 comprises 14 residues. The DNA for the CDR3 is TGTGCCAGCAGCCTAGCGGGACAGGTAGATACGCAGTATTTT. Its translation is CASSLAGQVDTQYF.

The rearrangement links TRBV15 to TRBJ1-3; D gene unclear. CDR1 and CDR2 from the germline V gene are LNHNV and YYDKDF (reference sequence). V was cut by 3 bases and J by 1 base, with 13 bases left in between. The CDR3 is 16 residues long. The CDR3 sequence: CATSSSTGYSGNTIYF. The DNA of the CDR3 is TGTGCCACCAGCAGTTCAACGGGGTATTCTGGAAACACCATATATTTT. Supplemented by reference TRBV15 and TRBJ1-3, the full variable domain reads DAMVIQNPRYQVTQFGKPVTLSCSQTLNHNVMYWYQQKSSQAPKLLFHYYDKDFNNEADTPDNFQSRRPNTSFCFLDIRSPGLGDTAMYLCATSSSTGYSGNTIYFGEGSWLTVV.

This chain uses TRBV24-1 with TRBJ1-5; a weak D match, TRBD1 (6 bases). The CDR3 spans 15 residues. Deletions cut 4 bases from V and 4 bases from J, with 13 bases between. Per germline, CDR1 KGHDR and CDR2 SFDVKD. The CDR3 region is CATSDPQGGNQPQHF. In nucleotides, the CDR3 is TGTGCCACCAGTGACCCACAGGGCGGTAATCAGCCCCAGCATTTT.